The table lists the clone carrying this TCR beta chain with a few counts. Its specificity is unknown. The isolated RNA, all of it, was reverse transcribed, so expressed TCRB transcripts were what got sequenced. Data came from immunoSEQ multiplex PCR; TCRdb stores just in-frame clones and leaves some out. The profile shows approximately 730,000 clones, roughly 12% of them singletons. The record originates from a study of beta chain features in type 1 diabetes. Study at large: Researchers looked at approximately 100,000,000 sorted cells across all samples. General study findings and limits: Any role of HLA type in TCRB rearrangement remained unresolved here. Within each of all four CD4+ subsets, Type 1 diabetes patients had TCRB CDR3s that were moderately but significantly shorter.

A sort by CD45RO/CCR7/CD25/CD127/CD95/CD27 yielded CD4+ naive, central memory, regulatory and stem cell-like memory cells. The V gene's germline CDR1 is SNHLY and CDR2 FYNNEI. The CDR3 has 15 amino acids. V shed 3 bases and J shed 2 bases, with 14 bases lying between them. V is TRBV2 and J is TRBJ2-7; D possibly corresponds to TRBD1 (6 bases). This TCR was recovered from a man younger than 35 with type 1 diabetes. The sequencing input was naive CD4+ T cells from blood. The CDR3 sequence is CASSEWGRLPYEQYF. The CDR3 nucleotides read TGTGCCAGCAGTGAGTGGGGGCGCCTCCCCTACGAGCAGTACTTC.